Presented here are 25 T cell receptor beta chains from one specimen sequenced in a study of CD8 T cells in ankylosing spondylitis. Study conclusions and caveats: Characteristic of ankylosing spondylitis blood, it appeared, was a TCR beta motif comprising several highly homologous variants.

Antigens of these TCRs are unknown. TCRdb analysed the 5' RACE reads with MiXCR anew, one entry per CDR3 protein. Here the sample spans about 340,000 distinct CDR3 sequences, approximately 8.2% being singletons. The material sequenced was blood, either unsorted or a sorted T cell fraction (not recorded which). These receptors originate from a male donor with ankylosing spondylitis.

This clonotype was seen many times. The chain carries TRBV3-1 and TRBJ2-1, with D possibly being TRBD2 (5 bases). CDR1 and CDR2 (germline): LGHDT, YNNKEL (reference sequence). V was cut by 1 base and J by 4 bases, with 11 bases left in between. This CDR3 region has 15 residues. The CDR3 DNA sequence: TGTGCCAGCAGCCAAGCTCTAGCAGCGTACAATGAGCAGTTCTTC. It specifies CASSQALAAYNEQFF.

This chain links TRBV9 with TRBJ1-2, with D possibly matching TRBD1 (6 bases). The CDR3 has 19 residues. V gave up 4 bases and J gave up 6 bases, with 31 bases separating them. Germline V gene sequence: CDR1 SGDLS, CDR2 YYNGEE. The CDR3 region has the DNA TGTGCCAGCAGCCTCCATGGGGGAACAGGGTTTAGGGCCTCAGATGGCTACACCTTC. Protein product: CASSLHGGTGFRASDGYTF. The variable domain in full, completed from reference TRBV9 and TRBJ1-2, reads DSGVTQTPKHLITATGQRVTLRCSPRSGDLSVYWYQQSLDQGLQFLIQYYNGEERAKGNILERFSAQQFPDLHSELNLSSLELGDSALYFCASSLHGGTGFRASDGYTFGSGTRLTVV.

The table lists this clonotype with many counts. The V and J genes are TRBV20-1 and TRBJ2-1; no reliable D call. With 6 bases removed from V and 4 bases from J, the gap between germline ends came to 19 bases. Germline V gene sequence: CDR1 DFQATT, CDR2 SNEGSKA (reference sequence). The CDR3 is 15 amino acids. The CDR3, as DNA: TGCAGTGCCCCCATCGGGCGGATGCAGTACAATGAGCAGTTCTTC. Translated, it gives CSAPIGRMQYNEQFF.

This clonotype showed up many times. The chain couples TRBV5-1 to TRBJ2-3, with 13 bases matching TRBD2. The germline CDR1 and CDR2 sequences are SGHRS and YFSETQ. The CDR3 loop spans 15 amino acids. The V segment lost 7 bases and the J segment 4 bases; nucleotides outside the gene matches: 6. The CDR3 DNA reads as TGCGCCAGCGAACTAGCGGGAGGGCCGCCAGATACGCAGTATTTT. It yields the protein CASELAGGPPDTQYF.

The chain couples TRBV7-3 to TRBJ2-3; 8 bases are shared with TRBD2. The CDR3 extends over 14 amino acids. V lost 3 bases to trimming and J lost 5 bases; unmatched junction nucleotides: 4. Germline values: CDR1 SGHTA, CDR2 FQGTGA. The CDR3 region is CASSLGLGIDTQYF. The CDR3 DNA reads TGTGCCAGCAGCTTGGGACTAGGAATAGATACGCAGTATTTT.

The table lists this clonotype with many counts. The DNA for the CDR3 is TGTGCCAGCAGTACGACTGCCTACGAGCAGTACTTC. Amino acids: CASSTTAYEQYF. This chain links TRBV28 with TRBJ2-7; no definite D call. V gave up 5 bases and J gave up 2 bases, with 7 bases separating them. The CDR3 length is 12 residues. The germline CDR1 and CDR2 sequences are MDHEN and SYDVKM.

This clonotype came up a few times. The chain recombines TRBV30 with TRBJ2-3; D gene ambiguous. The germline gives CDR1 GTSNPN, CDR2 SVGIG (reference sequence). This CDR3 is built from 14 residues. V shed 2 bases and J shed 6 bases, with 15 bases lying between them. This CDR3 reads CAWSLHSWLDTQYF. CDR3 DNA sequence: TGTGCCTGGAGTCTACATTCCTGGTTGGATACGCAGTATTTT.

The sample holds many counts of this clonotype. V and J are TRBV7-9 and TRBJ1-4; TRBD1 is a possible D gene (5 bases). Germline values: CDR1 SEHNR, CDR2 FQNEAQ (reference sequence). This CDR3 contains 15 residues. Trimming took off 5 bases at V and 0 bases at J, with 10 bases between the two ends. This CDR3 is CASSTGTATNEKLFF. CDR3 coding DNA: TGTGCCAGCAGCACCGGGACCGCAACTAATGAAAAACTGTTTTTT. Using reference TRBV7-9 and TRBJ1-4 for the parts outside the CDR3, the full variable domain is DTGVSQNPRHKITKRGQNVTFRCDPISEHNRLYWYRQTLGQGPEFLTYFQNEAQLEKSRLLSDRFSAERPKGSFSTLEIQRTEQGDSAMYLCASSTGTATNEKLFFGSGTQLSVL.

The V and J genes are TRBV7-8 and TRBJ2-1; unclear D gene. The CDR3 is 14 amino acids. The germline V gene encodes CDR1 SGHVS and CDR2 FQNEAQ. Trimming left V 8 bases short and J 0 bases short, with 11 bases between. For the CDR3, the DNA is TGTGCCAGCCGGGCGGCACTCTCCTACAATGAGCAGTTCTTC. Translation: CASRAALSYNEQFF.

A few counts support this clonotype. Here the CDR3 reads CSVVSVRMDIQYF. The CDR3, as DNA: TGCAGCGTTGTAAGTGTTCGGATGGACATTCAGTACTTC. The chain is built from TRBV29-1 and TRBJ2-4; D not certain. Trimming removed 4 bases from V and 8 bases from J, with 15 bases in between. The CDR3 is 13 residues long. From germline, CDR1 is SQVTM and CDR2 ANQGSEA.

This clonotype showed up just a few times. The chain is built from TRBV15 and TRBJ1-5; no firm D call. Trimming left V 1 base short and J 1 base short, with 5 bases between. This CDR3 has 14 amino acids. Germline CDR1 and CDR2: LNHNV and YYDKDF (reference sequence). In DNA form, the CDR3 reads TGTGCCACCAGCAGAGTCAGGAGCAATCAGCCCCAGCATTTT. Amino acids: CATSRVRSNQPQHF.

The rearrangement joins TRBV10-2 to TRBJ2-7; no clear D gene. Trimming shortened V by 3 bases and J by 6 bases, and 21 bases separated the two germline ends. The CDR3 spans 16 residues. CDR1 and CDR2 from the germline V gene are WSHSY and SAAADI. For the CDR3, the DNA is TGCGCCAGCAGTGATTTTGGCATGACCAGCCTCCGCGAGCAGTACTTC. Translation: CASSDFGMTSLREQYF.

The table lists this clonotype with many counts. The V and J genes are TRBV20-1 and TRBJ2-1; D might be TRBD2 (6 bases). From germline, CDR1 is DFQATT and CDR2 SNEGSKA (reference sequence). V was shortened by 6 bases and J by 4 bases, with 19 bases between the two germline ends. This CDR3 spans 15 amino acids. Here the CDR3 reads CSAQPDSGQYNEQFF. The CDR3 nucleotides are TGCAGTGCCCAACCGGATAGCGGTCAATACAATGAGCAGTTCTTC.

V usage is TRBV11-3 and J usage is TRBJ2-5, with 7 bases lining up with TRBD1. This CDR3 has 15 residues. With 5 bases clipped from V and 1 base from J, the junction kept 7 bases outside the gene matches. Germline V gives CDR1 SGHNT, CDR2 YENEEA. The CDR3 DNA reads as TGTGCCAGCAGCCAGGGACAGCTATTCCAAGAGACCCAGTACTTC. This gives the protein CASSQGQLFQETQYF.

This rearrangement joins TRBV7-3 to TRBJ2-3; 8 positions agree with TRBD1. The ends lost 5 bases at V and 2 bases at J; junction bases unmatched: 9. CDR3 length: 16 amino acids. Germline V lookup: CDR1 SGHTA, CDR2 FQGTGA. The CDR3 DNA follows: TGTGCCAGCAGCCCGGACAGGGCACTACCCACAGATACGCAGTATTTT. As protein: CASSPDRALPTDTQYF.

This clonotype has just a few counts. The chain carries TRBV20-1 and TRBJ2-3, with 8 positions matching TRBD2. This CDR3 has 16 residues. After removal of 4 bases from V and 1 base from J, the junction contained 10 bases not matched to a gene. Germline loops: CDR1 DFQATT, CDR2 SNEGSKA (reference sequence). The CDR3 nucleotides are TGCAGTGCTACCGTCCCCCGGGAGGGCGGCACAGATACGCAGTATTTT. As protein: CSATVPREGGTDTQYF.

This clonotype turned up a few times. The chain employs TRBV7-9 and TRBJ2-7; 7 positions match TRBD1. The CDR3 length is 15 residues. CDR1 is SEHNR, CDR2 FQNEAQ, per germline (reference sequence). V lost 5 bases to trimming and J lost 0 bases; unmatched junction nucleotides: 7. The DNA of the CDR3 is TGTGCCAGCAGCCCCAGAGGGGGCTTCTCCTACGAGCAGTACTTC. Protein sequence: CASSPRGGFSYEQYF.

This sequence joins TRBV25-1 and TRBJ1-3; weak D call: TRBD1 (5 bases). CDR3 length: 13 amino acids. Germline values: CDR1 MGHDK, CDR2 SYGVNS. V shed 1 base and J shed 6 bases, with 7 bases lying between them. The chain's CDR3 is CASSEWGINTIYF. The CDR3 bases are TGTGCCAGCAGTGAATGGGGGATAAACACCATATATTTT. The entire variable domain, with the rest obtained from reference TRBV25-1 and TRBJ1-3, is as follows: EADIYQTPRYLVIGTGKKITLECSQTMGHDKMYWYQQDPGMELHLIHYSYGVNSTEKGDLSSESTVSRIRTEHFPLTLESARPSHTSQYLCASSEWGINTIYFGEGSWLTVV.

The chain is built from TRBV18 and TRBJ2-1, with TRBD2 identical over 8 bases. CDR1 and CDR2 (germline): KGHSH, LQKENI. The CDR3 has 15 residues. After removal of 2 bases from V and 7 bases from J, the junction contained 7 bases not matched to a gene. CDR3 region: CASSPIGRAVNEQFF. The CDR3 DNA reads TGTGCCAGCTCACCAATCGGGAGGGCCGTAAATGAGCAGTTCTTC.

This clonotype appeared many times. The CDR3 protein is CAISDTGQTSSYNEQFF. The DNA for the CDR3 is TGTGCCATCAGTGATACGGGACAGACGAGCTCCTACAATGAGCAGTTCTTC. The rearrangement uses TRBV10-3 and TRBJ2-1; TRBD1 matches 7 bases. CDR1 ENHRY and CDR2 SYGVKD come from the germline V gene. After removal of 3 bases from V and 0 bases from J, the junction contained 8 bases not matched to a gene. The CDR3 runs 17 residues.

The chain carries TRBV18 and TRBJ1-2, with D unresolved. The CDR3 contains 11 residues. Trimming shortened V by 3 bases and J by 14 bases, and 13 bases separated the two germline ends. CDR1 and CDR2 from the germline V gene are KGHSH and LQKENI. In nucleotides, the CDR3 is TGTGCCAGCTCACCGGGTCAAGGTTATACCTTC. Its translation is CASSPGQGYTF.

This clonotype was counted only a few times. The rearrangement links TRBV3-1 to TRBJ2-2, with 11 positions matching TRBD2. Per germline, CDR1 LGHDT and CDR2 YNNKEL (reference sequence). Trimming at V came to 5 bases and at J to 5 bases, leaving 7 bases not matched to a gene. The CDR3 runs 16 residues. CDR3 in DNA: TGTGCCAGCAGCGAGGGACTAGCGGAGAGTACCGGGGAGCTGTTTTTT. It codes for CASSEGLAESTGELFF.

The chain joins TRBV20-1 to TRBJ1-1; perhaps TRBD1 as D (5 bases). V lost 3 bases to trimming and J lost 4 bases, with 12 bases between them. Germline CDR1 and CDR2: DFQATT and SNEGSKA (reference sequence). The CDR3 spans 13 residues. The DNA for the CDR3 is TGCAGTGCTAGCAGGGAGTTGAGCACTGAAGCTTTCTTT. As protein: CSASRELSTEAFF.

The chain uses TRBV18 and TRBJ2-6; 7 bases agree with TRBD1. The CDR3 is 16 amino acids. V shed 1 base and J 4 bases; nucleotides not matched to a gene: 4. Germline CDR1 KGHSH, CDR2 LQKENI. For the CDR3, the DNA is TGTGCCAGCTCACCACAGGGGGCTGCAGGGGCCAACGTCCTGACTTTC. It is translated as CASSPQGAAGANVLTF.

This clonotype was detected a few times. J is TRBJ1-2 and V is TRBV2; D not certain. The CDR3 has 13 residues. The ends were cut back, 5 bases at V and 6 bases at J, with 13 bases in the middle. The germline gives CDR1 SNHLY, CDR2 FYNNEI. The CDR3 spells CASSTRSVDGYTF. Here the CDR3 DNA reads TGTGCCAGCAGTACACGGTCAGTAGATGGCTACACCTTC.